This TCR beta chain was sequenced for a study of cytomegalovirus exposure and HLA in healthy donors. Study observations and caveats: In vitro work confirmed that a few CMV-associated chains recognize CMV antigens.

Germline CDR1 is SQVTM and CDR2 is ANQGSEA. This CDR3 comprises 13 residues. V lost 4 bases and J lost 4; bases outside the gene matches: 4. Comments on this clone: Its antigen is as yet unknown.

13 Jbeta primers and 60 Vbeta primers were used for the PCR. Assay: immunoSEQ multiplex PCR; the TCRdb copy retains only in-frame clones and omits some. Among about 100,000 clones listed, about four fifths were seen once. The V call is TRBV29-1, the J call TRBJ1-5, with 7 bases lining up with TRBD1. The specimen sequenced was PBMCs. This clonotype was obtained from a female donor in good health and CMV-seropositive. CDR3 in DNA: TGCAGCGTTGGACAGGGCTCTAATCAGCCCCAGCATTTT. The encoded protein is CSVGQGSNQPQHF.